This passage covers 27 T cell receptor beta chains from one sample sequenced in a study of blood T cell repertoires in COVID-19. Sequencing was performed with immunoSEQ multiplex PCR; in TCRdb, only in-frame clones are kept and a portion is missing. Of around 390,000 clones listed, roughly 89% are singletons. The sequenced sample was PBMCs or T cells enriched from blood (not recorded which). Receptor source: a woman aged 45-65 years who had recovered from COVID-19.

V usage is TRBV9 and J usage is TRBJ2-1; a weak D match, TRBD2 (8 bases). Germline CDR1 SGDLS, CDR2 YYNGEE. The CDR3 has 15 amino acids. Trimming pared 0 bases from V and 5 bases from J, leaving 12 bases between. The CDR3 DNA reads as TGTGCCAGCAGCGTAGCGGGAGGGGGCCACAATGAGCAGTTCTTC. This gives the protein CASSVAGGGHNEQFF.

The rearrangement uses TRBV4-1 and TRBJ2-3; 8 nucleotides line up with TRBD2. CDR3 length equals 20 residues. V lost 1 base to trimming and J lost 1 base; unmatched junction nucleotides: 16. Germline CDR1 reads MGHRA; CDR2 reads YSYEKL. CDR3: CASSQAPPPAGGRGTDTQYF. DNA for the CDR3: TGCGCCAGCAGCCAAGCCCCTCCCCCCGCGGGGGGCCGGGGCACAGATACGCAGTATTTT.

CDR3 region: CASSRSITGTGTEAFF. Here the CDR3 DNA reads TGTGCCAGCAGCCGTTCAATAACAGGGACAGGAACTGAAGCTTTCTTT. This rearrangement joins TRBV16 to TRBJ1-1, with 8 bases that match TRBD1. CDR1 and CDR2 (germline): KGHSY, FQNENV. The J segment lost 5 bases and the V segment lost 4 bases, leaving 12 bases of the junction unmatched. The CDR3 is 16 residues long.

The sample holds a few counts of this clone. The V gene is TRBV30, the J gene TRBJ1-2; 9 bases align to TRBD1. The CDR3 runs 13 residues. Germline assignment: CDR1 GTSNPN and CDR2 SVGIG (reference sequence). J lost 5 bases, V lost 2 bases, and 3 bases had no gene match. The CDR3 region is CAWSSDRGYGYTF. In DNA form, the CDR3 reads TGTGCCTGGAGTAGCGACAGGGGGTATGGCTACACCTTC.

This clone was seen more than once but under ten times. The sample has other DNA sequences that encode this CDR3 too. This chain links TRBV7-2 with TRBJ1-5; 9 nucleotides line up with TRBD1. This CDR3 is 15 amino acids long. The V segment lost 3 bases and the J segment 2 bases; nucleotides outside the gene matches: 2. The germline gives CDR1 SGHTA, CDR2 FQGNSA. CDR3 nucleotides: TGTGCCAGCAGCTTGAGGACAGGGGGCAATCAGCCCCAGCATTTT. Protein: CASSLRTGGNQPQHF.

This rearrangement joins TRBV14 to TRBJ1-1; no firm D call. Germline values: CDR1 SGHDN, CDR2 FVKESK. This CDR3 region has 15 residues. Deletions cut 0 bases from V and 6 bases from J, with 14 bases between. The CDR3 sequence: CASSQDARSLAEAFF. DNA for the CDR3: TGTGCCAGCAGCCAAGATGCCCGGTCGCTCGCTGAAGCTTTCTTT.

A few counts support this clone. This chain links TRBV4-2 with TRBJ2-2; 7 bases match TRBD1. J gave up 7 bases and V 1 base, and 3 bases lay outside the gene matches. Germline assignment: CDR1 LGHNA and CDR2 YNFKEQ. This CDR3 has 14 amino acids. CDR3 protein: CASSQGQGNGELFF. The CDR3 nucleotides are TGTGCCAGCAGCCAAGGACAGGGTAACGGGGAGCTGTTTTTT.

The DNA of the CDR3 is TGTGCCAGCAGTCCCCGGGAATCCTATAATTCACCCCTCCACTTT. It encodes CASSPRESYNSPLHF. The chain combines TRBV6-5 with TRBJ1-6, with unresolved D. This CDR3 is built from 15 residues. V dropped 5 bases and J dropped 1 base, with 9 bases sitting between them. Germline values: CDR1 MNHEY, CDR2 SVGAGI.

The chain has TRBV10-3 and TRBJ2-3; D possibly corresponds to TRBD2 (6 bases). The CDR3 has 13 amino acids. The germline gives CDR1 ENHRY, CDR2 SYGVKD. Deletions cut 4 bases from V and 5 bases from J, with 10 bases between. The CDR3 coding sequence is TGTGCCATCAGTGGGCAGGGAGGAGATACGCAGTATTTT. As protein: CAISGQGGDTQYF.

The rearrangement uses TRBV19 and TRBJ1-2; the D gene is possibly TRBD1 (5 bases). V was pared by 3 bases and J by 8 bases, with 19 bases between. CDR1 is LNHDA and CDR2 is SQIVND in the germline V gene (reference sequence). This CDR3 comprises 15 residues. CDR3 loop: CASSIPGTWARGYTF. The CDR3 DNA sequence: TGTGCCAGTAGTATTCCCGGGACTTGGGCCCGCGGCTACACCTTC.

The chain couples TRBV18 to TRBJ2-7, with 9 bases identical to TRBD1. Looked up from germline, CDR1 is KGHSH and CDR2 is LQKENI. This CDR3 is built from 15 residues. The junction had 7 bases not matched to a gene; V was cut back by 3 bases and J by 4 bases. In nucleotides, the CDR3 is TGTGCCAGCTCACCTTGGACAGGGGATCAATACGAGCAGTACTTC. It codes for CASSPWTGDQYEQYF. The variable domain in full, completed from reference TRBV18 and TRBJ2-7, reads NAGVMQNPRHLVRRRGQEARLRCSPMKGHSHVYWYRQLPEEGLKFMVYLQKENIIDESGMPKERFSAEFPKEGPSILRIQQVVRGDSAAYFCASSPWTGDQYEQYFGPGTRLTVT.

The V call is TRBV7-6, the J call TRBJ2-7; weak D call: TRBD2 (6 bases). Trimming removed 5 bases from V and 2 bases from J, with 10 bases in between. This CDR3 has 13 amino acids. The V gene's germline CDR1 is SGHVS and CDR2 FNYEAQ. The CDR3 nucleotides are TGTGCCAGCAGCCCGGGACTTACCTACGAGCAGTACTTC. Translating gives CASSPGLTYEQYF. Drawing the rest from reference TRBV7-6 and TRBJ2-7, the complete variable domain is GAGVSQSPRYKVTKRGQDVALRCDPISGHVSLYWYRQALGQGPEFLTYFNYEAQQDKSGLPNDRFSAERPEGSISTLTIQRTEQRDSAMYRCASSPGLTYEQYFGPGTRLTVT.

The gene calls are TRBV6-5 and TRBJ2-3, with 8 bases matching TRBD1. CDR3 length: 13 amino acids. V shed 6 bases and J 3 bases; nucleotides not matched to a gene: 2. The germline V gene has CDR1 MNHEY and CDR2 SVGAGI. The CDR3 region has the DNA TGTGCCAGCAGGACAGGGGCTACAGATACGCAGTATTTT. Translated, it gives CASRTGATDTQYF.

This clone was counted once. This rearrangement joins TRBV24-1 to TRBJ2-3; 7 bases fit TRBD2. Germline CDR1 and CDR2: KGHDR and SFDVKD. There are 12 residues in the CDR3. Trimming took 4 bases from V and 9 from J; bases not matched to a gene: 3. The CDR3 loop reads CATSDLAVTQYF. CDR3 DNA sequence: TGTGCCACCAGTGACCTAGCGGTGACGCAGTATTTT.

This chain connects TRBV4-3 to TRBJ1-2, with D possibly matching TRBD1 (6 bases). The CDR3 has 16 amino acids. V dropped 1 base and J dropped 3 bases, with 15 bases sitting between them. Germline-derived CDR1 and CDR2 are LGHNA and YSLEER. Written as DNA, the CDR3 is TGCGCCAGCAGCCAAGCGGTTACAGGGTCACACTATGGCTACACCTTC. Its protein product is CASSQAVTGSHYGYTF.

This clone has more than one count but fewer than ten. The chain has TRBV19 and TRBJ2-5, with no clear D. V was cut by 5 bases and J by 7 bases, with 14 bases left in between. The CDR3 loop spans 13 amino acids. Per germline, CDR1 LNHDA and CDR2 SQIVND (reference sequence). This chain's CDR3 is CASSPGSPGTQYF. The DNA for the CDR3 is TGTGCCAGTAGTCCTGGCAGCCCGGGGACCCAGTACTTC.

This clone was seen more than once but under ten times. The V gene is TRBV10-3, the J gene TRBJ1-1, with D possibly matching TRBD1 (5 bases). V was shortened by 2 bases and J by 1 base, with 8 bases between the two germline ends. CDR3 size: 14 residues. Looked up from germline, CDR1 is ENHRY and CDR2 is SYGVKD. The DNA of the CDR3 is TGTGCCATCAGTGAGCGGGGGGGGAACACTGAAGCTTTCTTT. It translates to CAISERGGNTEAFF.

The genes are TRBV7-9 and TRBJ2-7; unclear D gene. This CDR3 is built from 16 residues. Germline loops: CDR1 SEHNR, CDR2 FQNEAQ (reference sequence). Trimming removed 5 bases from V and 2 bases from J, with 19 bases in between. As DNA, the CDR3 is TGTGCCAGCAGCCCCCCCCCGGAGTGGTTCCCCTACGAGCAGTACTTC. Amino acid sequence: CASSPPPEWFPYEQYF.

This chain links TRBV4-1 with TRBJ2-7; possibly TRBD1 for D (5 bases). V gave up 4 bases and J gave up 1 base, with 14 bases separating them. The CDR3 has 15 amino acids. CDR1 and CDR2 from the germline V gene are MGHRA and YSYEKL. The CDR3 bases are TGCGCCAGCAGCCGAACCGAGACAGCTTCCTACGAGCAGTACTTC. Encoded protein: CASSRTETASYEQYF.

V and J are TRBV5-1 and TRBJ2-3; D possibly corresponds to TRBD1 (6 bases). The CDR3 runs 14 residues. V lost 5 bases to trimming and J lost 12 bases, with 22 bases between them. Germline V CDR1 and CDR2: SGHRS, YFSETQ. DNA of the CDR3: TGCGCCAGCAGATCGGACAGAACGCCTATTAAACAGTATTTT. Its protein product is CASRSDRTPIKQYF.

V usage is TRBV3-1 (or the pseudogene TRBV3-2) and J usage is TRBJ2-1; 12 bases line up with TRBD2. This CDR3 region has 16 residues. CDR1 LGHDT and CDR2 YNNKEL come from the germline V gene (reference sequence). With V trimmed by 4 bases and J by 10 bases, 11 bases remained unmatched. The CDR3 region has the DNA TGTGCCAGCAGCCCCGAGCCTAGCGGGGGGGCCTTCGAGCAGTTCTTC. Translated: CASSPEPSGGAFEQFF.

The chain joins TRBV27 to TRBJ2-7; TRBD2 aligns across 11 bases. The CDR3 consists of 15 residues. V lost 4 bases and J lost 5; bases outside the gene matches: 7. Per the germline V gene, CDR1 is MNHEY and CDR2 is SMNVEV (reference sequence). The CDR3 sequence is CASSYLAGGPHEQYF. DNA for the CDR3: TGTGCCAGCAGTTACTTAGCGGGGGGGCCCCACGAGCAGTACTTC.

This sequence joins TRBV18 and TRBJ1-6, with TRBD1 as a possible D gene (5 bases). This CDR3 is built from 16 residues. CDR1 and CDR2 from the germline V gene are KGHSH and LQKENI. V lost 3 bases to trimming and J lost 7 bases, with 16 bases between them. Written as DNA, the CDR3 is TGTGCCAGCTCACCTGCCGCGGGGGGAGTGAATTCACCCCTCCACTTT. The encoded protein is CASSPAAGGVNSPLHF.

This sequence joins TRBV7-9 and TRBJ1-1, with unresolved D. Germline V lookup: CDR1 SEHNR, CDR2 FQNEAQ (reference sequence). V gave up 5 bases and J gave up 1 base, with 14 bases separating them. The CDR3 has 15 amino acids. The CDR3 spells CASSPPGRENTEAFF. The CDR3, as DNA: TGTGCCAGCAGCCCCCCCGGGAGAGAGAACACTGAAGCTTTCTTT.

V gene TRBV3-1 (or the pseudogene TRBV3-2) combines with J gene TRBJ2-3; 8 nucleotides line up with TRBD2. Losses at the gene ends were 4 bases for V and 10 bases for J; bases not matched to a gene: 10. Germline CDR1 reads LGHDT; CDR2 reads YNNKEL (reference sequence). The CDR3 has 14 amino acids. CDR3 sequence (DNA): TGTGCCAGCAGCCCGGGACTAGACGGGGGTGCGCAGTATTTT. Translating gives CASSPGLDGGAQYF.

V and J are TRBV14 and TRBJ2-7; D is perhaps TRBD2 (5 bases). Trimming removed 5 bases at V and 3 bases at J, with 8 bases between. The CDR3 runs to 12 residues. Germline V gene sequence: CDR1 SGHDN, CDR2 FVKESK. The DNA for the CDR3 is TGTGCCAGCAGCGCCCGGGGCTACGAGCAGTACTTC. Translation: CASSARGYEQYF.

As for this clone: In this CDR3 the conserved last residue, phenylalanine or tryptophan, is missing, so a read error is likely. The limits of the CDR3 on the DNA are not certain, so only TCRdb's listed CDR3 is given. The chain joins TRBV5-1 to TRBJ1-1; TRBD1 was called by the table and not checked on the DNA. Termini included, the CDR3 measures 14 amino acids. Germline loops: CDR1 SGHRS, CDR2 YFSETQ. The CDR3 sequence is CASSFDGTGGPIRC.